This is a list of T cell receptor beta chains from one sample in a study of T-cell memory formation after mild COVID-19. One entry per CDR3 protein, called by TCRdb with MiXCR from the 5' RACE reads. The repertoire includes roughly 580,000 distinct CDR3 sequences, more than 15% of them detected once, and approximately 12% sits in the top ten. The sequencing input was PBMCs or a T cell subset sorted from them (not recorded which). The origin of the receptors is an adult woman who had mild COVID-19 (a few samples of this study predate the infection). Cell type and time point are not known. The CDR3 runs from the conserved cysteine through the conserved F or W. D genes are given only for firm matches. Not every row has a clone size; where given, it reads once, few, many or a size class.

>.|TRBV12-3/TRBV12-4|TRBJ2-3|TRBD2
TGTGCCAGCAGTTCCCTGCGCGGGAGGGCCACAGATACGCAGTATTTT
CASSSLRGRATDTQYF
>.|TRBV12-3/TRBV12-4|TRBJ2-1|TRBD2
TGTGCCAGCACTCATAGCGGGGGGGAGCAGTTCTTC
CASTHSGGEQFF
>.|TRBV24-1|TRBJ2-3|TRBD2
TGTGCCACCAGTGGACTAGCGGGAGAGATACACACAGATACGCAGTATTTT
CATSGLAGEIHTDTQYF
>few|TRBV20-1|TRBJ2-3|TRBD2
TGCAGTGCTAGAGCCGATAGCGGGAGCGGAGATACGCAGTATTTT
CSARADSGSGDTQYF
>few|TRBV29-1|TRBJ1-2|.
TGCAGCGTTGACAGGGGAATTTTAGGCTACACCTTC
CSVDRGILGYTF
>few|TRBV20-1|TRBJ2-7|.
TGCAGTGCTAGAGACCTTTGGACCCGCTACGAGCAGTACTTC
CSARDLWTRYEQYF
>.|TRBV3-1|TRBJ2-2|.
TGTGCCAGCAGCCAAGCCCTAGCGAGGAACACCGGGGAGCTGTTTTTT
CASSQALARNTGELFF
>few|TRBV18|TRBJ1-6|.
TGTGCCAGCTCGGTCCGGAATTCACCCCTCCACTTT
CASSVRNSPLHF
>many|TRBV12-3/TRBV12-4|TRBJ2-3|.
TGTGCCAGCAGCCGCGACGGGGGCACAGATACGCAGTATTTT
CASSRDGGTDTQYF
>few|TRBV5-1|TRBJ2-5|.
TGCGCCAGCAGCAGGTCAGGGGCCCAAGAGACCCAGTACTTC
CASSRSGAQETQYF
>few|TRBV4-1|TRBJ2-5|TRBD1
TGCGCCAGCAGCCAAGATCATTCTGAGGGGGCGAGAAAGACCCAGTACTTC
CASSQDHSEGARKTQYF
>.|TRBV4-2|TRBJ1-5|.
TGTGCCAGCAGCCAAGCCCCGGAAGGGGCGAGCAATCAGCCCCAGCATTTT
CASSQAPEGASNQPQHF
>few|TRBV12-3/TRBV12-4|TRBJ2-1|TRBD2
TGTGCCAGCAGTTTCCGGACTAGCGGGAGTAATGAGCAGTTCTTC
CASSFRTSGSNEQFF
>.|TRBV7-9|TRBJ1-1|.
TGTGCCAGCAGCTTATCGGGATTCACTGAAGCTTTCTTT
CASSLSGFTEAFF
>few|TRBV7-9|TRBJ1-2|TRBD1
TGTGCCAGCACCTCAGTTGGACAGGGACACTATGGCTACACCTTC
CASTSVGQGHYGYTF
>.|TRBV30|TRBJ2-7|.
TGTGCCTGGAGTGCTTGGGACGGCTCCTACGAGCAGTACTTC
CAWSAWDGSYEQYF
>.|TRBV7-9|TRBJ1-2|.
TGTGCCAGCAGCTTAGCTGCCAAGAACTATGGCTACACCTTC
CASSLAAKNYGYTF
>.|TRBV20-1|TRBJ1-4|TRBD1
TGCAGTGCCAGCACAATTCGACAGGGGATTGAAAAACTGTTTTTT
CSASTIRQGIEKLFF
>few|TRBV7-9|TRBJ2-7|TRBD1
TGTGCCAGCAGCCCGTGGGACAGGGGAACGGTCGAGCAGTACTTC
CASSPWDRGTVEQYF
>few|TRBV7-9|TRBJ2-3|.
TGTGCCAGCAGCGTCATTTGGGATACGCGGCGGGAAAGCACAGATACGCAGTATTTT
CASSVIWDTRRESTDTQYF
>.|TRBV3-1|TRBJ2-7|TRBD2
TGTGCCAGCAGCCCGTTCGGGGGGCTAGCGGGGAACTACGAGCAGTACTTC
CASSPFGGLAGNYEQYF
>few|TRBV12-3/TRBV12-4|TRBJ1-6|TRBD1
TGTGCCAGCACGTGGGCAGGGGGCGGCGATTCACCCCTCCACTTT
CASTWAGGGDSPLHF
>few|TRBV20-1|TRBJ1-2|TRBD1
TGCAGTGCTAGAGACGGGGACAGGGGACGCTATGGCTACACCTTC
CSARDGDRGRYGYTF
>few|TRBV21-1|TRBJ1-5|.
TGTGCCAGCAAAAAATTAACGGGGAACTACAATCAGCCCCAGCATTTT
CASKKLTGNYNQPQHF